This TCR beta chain was sequenced for a study of cytomegalovirus exposure and HLA in healthy donors. Primers for the PCR totalled 60 Vbeta and 13 Jbeta. Sequenced by immunoSEQ multiplex PCR; TCRdb stores in-frame clones only, minus some. The sample holds about 150,000 clones, 85% seen once. Note on this clone: Antigen specificity is unknown.

Study results and limitations: Some TCR beta chains (more than 150 of them) were listed as cytomegalovirus-associated. In the analysis, some V segments, TRBV6-2 and TRBV6-3 included, were excluded as indistinguishable.

The V gene end was trimmed by 5 bases and the J gene end by 7 bases; junction bases not matched to a gene: 15. CDR1 and CDR2 from the germline V gene are SGHTA and FQGNSA. The CDR3 is made up of 16 amino acids. Sequencing used PBMCs. The source of this sequence is a boy between 2 and 10 years old in good health and CMV-seronegative. The V call is TRBV7-2, the J call TRBJ2-7, with TRBD1 matching over 9 bases. The CDR3 bases are TGTGCCAGCAGCATGAGCCGGGACAGGGTTTTTTGGGAGCAGTACGTC. This sequence encodes CASSMSRDRVFWEQYV.